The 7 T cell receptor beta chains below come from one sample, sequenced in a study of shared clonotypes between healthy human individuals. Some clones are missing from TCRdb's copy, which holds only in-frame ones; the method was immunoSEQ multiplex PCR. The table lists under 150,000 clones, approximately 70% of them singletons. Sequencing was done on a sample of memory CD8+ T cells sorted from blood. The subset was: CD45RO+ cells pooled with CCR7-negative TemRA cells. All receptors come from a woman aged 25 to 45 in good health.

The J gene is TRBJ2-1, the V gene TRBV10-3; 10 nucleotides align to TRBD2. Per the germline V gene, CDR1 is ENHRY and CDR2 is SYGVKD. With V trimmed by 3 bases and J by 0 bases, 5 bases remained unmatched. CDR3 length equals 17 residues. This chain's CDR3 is CAISEAASGSSYNEQFF. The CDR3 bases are TGTGCCATCAGTGAAGCAGCTAGCGGGAGCTCCTACAATGAGCAGTTCTTC.

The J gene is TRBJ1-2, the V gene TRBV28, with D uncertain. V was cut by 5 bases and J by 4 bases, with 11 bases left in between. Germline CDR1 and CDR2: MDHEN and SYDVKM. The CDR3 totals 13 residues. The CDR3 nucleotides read TGTGCCAGCAGTCCCGACGGGATCTATGGCTACACCTTC. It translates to CASSPDGIYGYTF.

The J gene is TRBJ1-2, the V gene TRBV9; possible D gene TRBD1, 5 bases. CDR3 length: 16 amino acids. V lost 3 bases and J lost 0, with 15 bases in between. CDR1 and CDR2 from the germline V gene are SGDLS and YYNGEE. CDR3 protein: CASSGRDSDSNYGYTF. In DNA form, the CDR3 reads TGTGCCAGCAGCGGGAGGGACTCAGACTCTAACTATGGCTACACCTTC. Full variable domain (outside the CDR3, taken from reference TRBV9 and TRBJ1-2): DSGVTQTPKHLITATGQRVTLRCSPRSGDLSVYWYQQSLDQGLQFLIQYYNGEERAKGNILERFSAQQFPDLHSELNLSSLELGDSALYFCASSGRDSDSNYGYTFGSGTRLTVV.

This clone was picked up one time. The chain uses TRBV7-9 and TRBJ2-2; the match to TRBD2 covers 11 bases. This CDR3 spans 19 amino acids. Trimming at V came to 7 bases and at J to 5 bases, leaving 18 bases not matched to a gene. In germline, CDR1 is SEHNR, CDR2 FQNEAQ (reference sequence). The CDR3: CASTPTGSLTSGGTGELFF. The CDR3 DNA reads TGTGCCAGCACCCCGACAGGGTCTTTAACTAGCGGGGGAACCGGGGAGCTGTTTTTT. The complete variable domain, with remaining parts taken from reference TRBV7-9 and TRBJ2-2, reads DTGVSQNPRHKITKRGQNVTFRCDPISEHNRLYWYRQTLGQGPEFLTYFQNEAQLEKSRLLSDRFSAERPKGSFSTLEIQRTEQGDSAMYLCASTPTGSLTSGGTGELFFGEGSRLTVL.

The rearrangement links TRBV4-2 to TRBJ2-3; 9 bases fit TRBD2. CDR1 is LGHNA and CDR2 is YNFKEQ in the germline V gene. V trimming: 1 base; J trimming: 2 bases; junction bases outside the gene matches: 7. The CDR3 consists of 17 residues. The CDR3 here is CASSQVFLAGNTDTQYF. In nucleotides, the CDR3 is TGTGCCAGCAGCCAAGTCTTTCTAGCGGGGAACACAGATACGCAGTATTTT.

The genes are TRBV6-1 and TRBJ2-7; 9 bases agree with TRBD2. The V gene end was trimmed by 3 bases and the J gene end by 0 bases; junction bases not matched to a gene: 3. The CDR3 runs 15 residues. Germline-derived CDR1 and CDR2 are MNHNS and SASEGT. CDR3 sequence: CASSEPTSGSYEQYF. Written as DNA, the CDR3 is TGTGCCAGCAGTGAGCCGACTAGCGGCTCCTACGAGCAGTACTTC.

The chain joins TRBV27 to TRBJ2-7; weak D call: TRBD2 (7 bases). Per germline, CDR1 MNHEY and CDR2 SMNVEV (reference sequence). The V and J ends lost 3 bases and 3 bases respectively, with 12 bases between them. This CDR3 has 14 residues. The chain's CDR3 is CASSFRGDIYEQYF. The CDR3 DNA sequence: TGTGCCAGCAGTTTCCGGGGGGACATCTACGAGCAGTACTTC.